This T cell receptor (beta chain) is from a study of early stage breast cancer tumors. TCRdb's copy holds only in-frame clones and misses some; the assay was immunoSEQ multiplex PCR. This sample has some 75,000 clones, with roughly 80% found just once. Trimming shortened V by 3 bases and J by 2 bases, and 12 bases separated the two germline ends. Germline CDR1 reads SGHNT; CDR2 reads YENEEA. The CDR3 is made up of 15 amino acids. Material: blood. This chain links TRBV11-3 with TRBJ2-3; no reliable D call. This clonotype was obtained from a person aged 55 to 75 with breast cancer. CDR3 in DNA: TGTGCCAGCAGCTTGGCGACGGGCTTCACAGATACGCAGTATTTT. Translation gives CASSLATGFTDTQYF.